The text below deals with one T cell receptor (beta chain). This clonotype was counted between two and nine times. This clone's antigen is unknown. Base quality data are lacking; no much larger clone is found one base away. To prepare the library, 5' RACE was applied. Instrument on record: Illumina HiSeq 2500. A second roughly 7 to 11 cycle PCR used a sample-barcoded 5' primer and a J-beta primer mix. A unique molecular identifier was introduced onto each TCR beta cDNA molecule by a template-switch 5' adaptor carrying 12 random nucleotides. At least 3 million CDR3-containing paired-end reads were obtained from each sample. First-strand cDNA was synthesized from all RNA with the Mint cDNA synthesis kit, primed by a TRBC-specific oligonucleotide. All cDNA was treated with uracil-DNA glycosylase and then went through a first 18-cycle PCR with the universal primers M1SS and BC2_uni_R. On the authors' methods: For normalization, 1 million high-quality reads, each with a distinct molecular identifier, were randomly selected from each sample. Reads sharing molecular identifiers were discarded rather than binned into consensus sequences. MiTCR, with a Q25 quality threshold and the strictest error-elimination algorithm, was used for CDR3 identification, clonotype clustering and error correction. Lower-bound total TCR beta diversity was estimated with a nonparametric unseen species model using Euler transformation. Clones were called with MiXCR by TCRdb after fastp trimmed the public reads at Q25, and only in-frame beta chains were retained. Here each entry gathers all rows of one CDR3 protein and keeps the most common genes and DNA. The V and J calls here are based on TCRdb, not the publication. This sample comprises about 750,000 distinct CDR3 sequences, less than 70% of them detected only once. 41% of the sample is held by the ten biggest clonotypes.

This specimen belongs to a study of blood T cells in healthy people across ages (dated by TCRdb to between 2015 and 2017). Study-wide context: Template switching captured roughly one uniquely barcoded TCR beta cDNA molecule per two T cells in model experiments. To track age-related changes in TCR beta repertoire diversity, the study relied on deep sequencing normalized with unique cDNA molecular identifiers. The donors were split into four age groups: young (average around 17 years), middle-aged (39), aged (more than 60) and long-lived (approximately 80). To avoid experimental bias, donors of different ages were distributed randomly across sequencing lanes. The study analyzed two additional independent replicas of 1 million unique cDNA reads from the same blood draw for two donors, one aged 18 to 29 and one aged 80 or older. Study-level results and caveats: There was a strong correlation between observed TCR beta diversity and the percentage of naive T cells measured by flow cytometry. The long-lived group showed more naive CD4+ T cells, fewer expanded clones and increased TCR diversity than the aged group, suggesting age selection. Because profiling used bulk unsorted PBMCs, naive and antigen-experienced compartments could not be compared conclusively. Estimates of total diversity based on one million sequenced T cells were regarded as lower bounds and as underestimates. Observed TCR beta diversity per million T cells fell roughly linearly with age, and a significant reduction was already apparent by age around 39. Because donor CMV infection status was unknown, age-related changes in expanded clonotypes were potentially confounded.

The CDR3 starts with the cysteine, ends with the phenylalanine, and has 14 residues. Here the CDR3 DNA is all that survives: 42 bases in frame from base 1. Trimming removed 6 bases from V and 4 bases from J, leaving 10 bases between the germline ends. Donors were 30 to 45 systemically healthy Caucasian individuals from Russia aged roughly 6 to 100 years. Approximately 9 milliliters of peripheral blood were collected from each donor into EDTA-treated Vacutainer tubes. Ficoll-Paque density-gradient centrifugation was used to isolate PBMCs, with at least 6.5 million obtained per sample. Trizol reagent was used to extract total RNA from the PBMCs, yielding at least 6 micrograms per sample. The percentages of naive CD45RAhigh/CD27high T cells were determined by flow cytometry on a PBMC aliquot from every donor.

The chain is made from TRBV12-3 or TRBV12-4 and TRBJ1-6; the D gene is not confidently resolved. This TCR was sampled from an elderly man in good health. Sequencing was performed on blood. The CDR3 here reads CASRPGEYNSPLHF. The nucleotides are TGTGCCAGCAGACCCGGGGAGTATAATTCACCCCTCCACTTT.